What follows are 25 T cell receptor beta chains derived from one specimen sequenced in a study of blood T cell repertoires in COVID-19. Repertoires were generated with immunoSEQ multiplex PCR, while TCRdb's copy carries only in-frame clones and drops some. The profile covers fewer than 350,000 clones, with about nine tenths appearing a single time and roughly 4.3% taken by the ten largest. Sequences were obtained from PBMCs or T cells enriched from blood (not recorded which). These receptors originate from a woman under 40 with acute COVID-19.

There are a few counts of this clone. The rearrangement uses TRBV5-4 and TRBJ2-7, with 8 nucleotides matching TRBD2. This CDR3 region has 14 residues. Germline V gene data show CDR1 as SGHNT and CDR2 as YYREEE (reference sequence). With 3 bases clipped from V and 2 bases from J, the junction kept 4 bases outside the gene matches. The CDR3 DNA reads as TGTGCCAGCAGCTGGGACGGGAGGGCCTACGAGCAGTACTTC. Translating gives CASSWDGRAYEQYF.

The chain has TRBV27 and TRBJ2-2; a possible D gene is TRBD2 (6 bases). Germline CDR1 MNHEY, CDR2 SMNVEV (reference sequence). The V end lost 6 bases, the J end lost 1 base, and 18 bases lay between the germline ends. This CDR3 has 17 amino acids. CDR3 nucleotides: TGTGCCAGCAGCCTCTTGGGGGGAACAGGGAACACCGGGGAGCTGTTTTTT. Translated, it gives CASSLLGGTGNTGELFF.

The chain is built from TRBV27 and TRBJ2-1, with D tentatively TRBD1 (5 bases). The CDR3 has 15 amino acids. The ends were cut back, 6 bases at V and 4 bases at J, with 16 bases in the middle. Germline loops: CDR1 MNHEY, CDR2 SMNVEV (reference sequence). In DNA form, the CDR3 reads TGTGCCAGCAGACCAGACAGTCCCTCTTACAATGAGCAGTTCTTC. Translating gives CASRPDSPSYNEQFF.

The V and J genes are TRBV3-1 (or the pseudogene TRBV3-2) and TRBJ2-7; 14 bases line up with TRBD2. With V trimmed by 3 bases and J by 7 bases, 8 bases remained unmatched. Germline assignment: CDR1 LGHDT and CDR2 YNNKEL (reference sequence). CDR3 size: 16 residues. CDR3 nucleotide sequence: TGTGCCAGCAGCCAGGTGGGACTAGCGGGAGTGGGGGAGCAGTACTTC. Its translation: CASSQVGLAGVGEQYF.

V and J are TRBV4-3 and TRBJ1-3, with D perhaps matching TRBD1 (6 bases). CDR3 length: 17 residues. The germline V gene encodes CDR1 LGHNA and CDR2 YSLEER. V was trimmed by 1 base and J by 2 bases, leaving 15 bases between them. The CDR3, as DNA: TGCGCCAGCAGCCAAGGCCAACAGGGATATACTGGAAACACCATATATTTT. Translated: CASSQGQQGYTGNTIYF.

This chain connects TRBV5-4 to TRBJ2-1; possibly TRBD2 for D (5 bases). This CDR3 contains 12 residues. V was clipped by 2 bases and J by 10 bases, with 10 bases between them. The V gene's germline CDR1 is SGHNT and CDR2 YYREEE (reference sequence). The CDR3 loop is CASSFHGIEQFF. The CDR3 DNA reads as TGTGCCAGCAGCTTCCACGGGATCGAGCAGTTCTTC.

This sequence joins TRBV28 and TRBJ2-7, with a weak D call TRBD1 (6 bases). V was cut by 6 bases and J by 5 bases, with 17 bases left in between. Germline V gene data show CDR1 as MDHEN and CDR2 as SYDVKM. The length of the CDR3 is 14 residues. CDR3: CASRSSQGIHEQYF. The CDR3 region has the DNA TGTGCCAGCAGATCATCACAGGGAATCCACGAGCAGTACTTC.

This sequence joins TRBV4-1 and TRBJ1-5; 9 bases agree with TRBD1. CDR1 and CDR2 (germline): MGHRA, YSYEKL. The CDR3 contains 15 residues. V trimming: 0 bases; J trimming: 5 bases; junction bases outside the gene matches: 2. CDR3 DNA sequence: TGCGCCAGCAGCCAAGATGGACAGGGGTATCAGCCCCAGCATTTT. It specifies CASSQDGQGYQPQHF.

V usage is TRBV11-2 and J usage is TRBJ2-7; 16 bases are a match to TRBD2. Unmatched junction bases numbered 3, after V lost 1 base and J lost 3 bases. The CDR3 loop spans 17 amino acids. Germline lookup yields CDR1 SGHAT and CDR2 FQNNGV. CDR3 DNA sequence: TGTGCCAGCAGCTTAGCGGGACTAGCGGGAGGGGACTACGAGCAGTACTTC. Translated, it gives CASSLAGLAGGDYEQYF.

J is TRBJ2-5 and V is TRBV5-1; 7 bases line up with TRBD2. Per the germline V gene, CDR1 is SGHRS and CDR2 is YFSETQ. The V gene end was trimmed by 3 bases and the J gene end by 2 bases; junction bases not matched to a gene: 4. This CDR3 is built from 14 residues. CDR3 sequence: CASSSDGGQETQYF. CDR3 nucleotides: TGCGCCAGCAGCTCAGACGGGGGGCAAGAGACCCAGTACTTC.

The rearrangement joins TRBV3-1 (or the pseudogene TRBV3-2) to TRBJ2-1; 8 bases map to TRBD2. Per the germline V gene, CDR1 is LGHDT and CDR2 is YNNKEL (reference sequence). The CDR3 spans 14 residues. Unmatched junction bases numbered 3, after V lost 1 base and J lost 7 bases. CDR3 bases: TGTGCCAGCAGCCAAGGGACGGGAGGGAATGAGCAGTTCTTC. It yields the protein CASSQGTGGNEQFF.

The CDR3 reads CASSPPVGFYGYTF. The CDR3 DNA is TGTGCCAGCTCACCACCGGTCGGGTTCTATGGCTACACCTTC. V is TRBV18 and J is TRBJ1-2, with D unresolved. CDR1 is KGHSH and CDR2 is LQKENI in the germline V gene. This CDR3 has 14 residues. V dropped 0 bases and J dropped 4 bases, with 9 bases sitting between them.

The chain has TRBV28 and TRBJ2-2, with D possibly matching TRBD1 (5 bases). This CDR3 is built from 15 residues. Germline V gives CDR1 MDHEN, CDR2 SYDVKM. V lost 7 bases, J lost 0 bases, and 12 bases lay in between. The DNA of the CDR3 is TGTGCCAGCACCCGAGACAGCGCGAACACCGGGGAGCTGTTTTTT. This translates into CASTRDSANTGELFF.

Concerning this clone: Because the CDR3 is missing its conserved closing phenylalanine or tryptophan, this is likely a read error. Because the CDR3's place on the DNA is in doubt, the DNA is left out and the CDR3 is given as listed by TCRdb. The chain uses TRBV2 and TRBJ1-5. CDR1 and CDR2 from the germline V gene are SNHLY and FYNNEI. Both ends counted, the CDR3 spans 11 residues. CDR3: CASSGDGLASV.

About this clone itself: The CDR3 end shows no conserved phenylalanine or tryptophan, and so a read error is likely. Because the CDR3's place on the DNA is in doubt, the DNA is left out and the CDR3 is given as listed by TCRdb. The V and J genes are TRBV10-3 and TRBJ2-3; no DNA check was done on the table's D call, TRBD2. From germline, CDR1 is ENHRY and CDR2 SYGVKD. The CDR3 totals 14 residues, both ends included. The CDR3: CAISEGQRLAGGGD.

The chain employs TRBV5-1 and TRBJ1-3; D is uncertain. Trimming stripped 4 bases from V and 0 bases from J, with 11 bases between. Germline-derived CDR1 and CDR2 are SGHRS and YFSETQ. The CDR3 loop spans 15 amino acids. CDR3 nucleotides: TGCGCCAGCAGCCCCTCCGGGGACTCTGGAAACACCATATATTTT. It codes for CASSPSGDSGNTIYF.

The chain links TRBV19 to TRBJ2-1; 10 bases map to TRBD2. CDR1 is LNHDA, CDR2 SQIVND, per germline (reference sequence). This CDR3 spans 15 amino acids. Trimming at V came to 2 bases and at J to 10 bases, leaving 8 bases not matched to a gene. CDR3 region: CASSIILAGVQEQFF. Written as DNA, the CDR3 is TGTGCCAGTAGTATAATTCTAGCGGGAGTACAGGAGCAGTTCTTC.

The J gene is TRBJ1-5, the V gene TRBV5-1, with 12 positions matching TRBD1. Germline CDR1 is SGHRS and CDR2 is YFSETQ. V lost 4 bases, J lost 8 bases, and 4 bases stayed unmatched. The CDR3 runs to 14 residues. Here the CDR3 reads CASSQGQGAEPQHF. The CDR3 nucleotides are TGCGCCAGCAGCCAGGGACAGGGGGCTGAGCCCCAGCATTTT.

This clone has just a few counts. The chain couples TRBV7-6 to TRBJ2-6; no reliable D call. The CDR3 runs to 15 residues. CDR1 is SGHVS, CDR2 FNYEAQ, per germline. Trimming removed 6 bases at V and 2 bases at J, with 11 bases between. CDR3 sequence (DNA): TGTGCCAGCAGTTACGATTCGGCTGGGGCCAACGTCCTGACTTTC. Protein: CASSYDSAGANVLTF.

The V gene is TRBV6-5, the J gene TRBJ2-5; a weak D match, TRBD2 (5 bases). V lost 5 bases and J 7 bases, leaving 17 bases between the germline ends. CDR1 MNHEY and CDR2 SVGAGI come from the germline V gene. The CDR3 has 14 residues. CDR3 residues: CASSLAIRGSTQYF. CDR3 DNA sequence: TGTGCCAGCAGTCTAGCTATCCGGGGATCGACCCAGTACTTC.

This chain uses TRBV19 with TRBJ2-2; D possibly corresponds to TRBD1 (6 bases). The V end lost 7 bases, the J end lost 6 bases, and 15 bases lay between the germline ends. CDR1 and CDR2 (germline): LNHDA, SQIVND (reference sequence). The CDR3 contains 14 residues. This CDR3 reads CASNPFEGAGELFF. The CDR3 nucleotides read TGTGCCAGTAACCCTTTTGAGGGGGCCGGGGAGCTGTTTTTT. Based on the CDR3 plus reference TRBV19 and TRBJ2-2, the full variable domain is DGGITQSPKYLFRKEGQNVTLSCEQNLNHDAMYWYRQDPGQGLRLIYYSQIVNDFQKGDIAEGYSVSREKKESFPLTVTSAQKNPTAFYLCASNPFEGAGELFFGEGSRLTVL.

Here the CDR3 reads CASSDRVKGYTF. The CDR3 DNA follows: TGTGCCAGCAGTGACAGGGTTAAGGGCTACACCTTC. The chain couples TRBV28 to TRBJ1-2; 7 nucleotides agree with TRBD1. Per the germline V gene, CDR1 is MDHEN and CDR2 is SYDVKM. This CDR3 comprises 12 residues. The junction had 5 bases not matched to a gene; V was cut back by 5 bases and J by 8 bases.

This rearrangement joins TRBV7-2 to TRBJ1-2, with TRBD1 matching 9 bases. CDR3 size: 14 residues. In germline, CDR1 is SGHTA, CDR2 FQGNSA. V lost 1 base and J lost 8; bases outside the gene matches: 5. CDR3: CASSLGGTGYGYTF. CDR3 nucleotide sequence: TGTGCCAGCAGCTTAGGGGGGACAGGGTACGGCTACACCTTC.

The V gene is TRBV5-6, the J gene TRBJ2-7; D unresolved. Deletions cut 4 bases from V and 0 bases from J, with 11 bases between. Germline V gene sequence: CDR1 SGHDT, CDR2 YYEEEE. CDR3 length: 14 amino acids. CDR3 in amino acids: CASSRTPSSYEQYF. CDR3 coding DNA: TGTGCCAGCAGCCGAACACCAAGCTCCTACGAGCAGTACTTC. Combining the CDR3 with reference TRBV5-6 and TRBJ2-7 gives the whole variable domain DAGVTQSPTHLIKTRGQQVTLRCSPKSGHDTVSWYQQALGQGPQFIFQYYEEEERQRGNFPDRFSGHQFPNYSSELNVNALLLGDSALYLCASSRTPSSYEQYFGPGTRLTVT.

In nucleotides, the CDR3 is TGTGCCAGCAGCCCGGGACAGGGTATCACTGAAGCTTTCTTT. Protein product: CASSPGQGITEAFF. This rearrangement joins TRBV3-1 (or the pseudogene TRBV3-2) to TRBJ1-1; 9 nucleotides align to TRBD1. CDR1 is LGHDT, CDR2 YNNKEL, per germline (reference sequence). This CDR3 contains 14 residues. Trimming at V came to 4 bases and at J to 4 bases, leaving 4 bases not matched to a gene.